The T cell receptor beta chain described here comes from a study of radiation and T cells in renal cell carcinoma. The study's findings and limits: Baseline intratumoral clonotype presence is unknown without pretreatment biopsies.

Of note for this clone: As yet, its antigen is unknown.

Time point described: blood 4 weeks post-SBRT, at nephrectomy. Treatment of the sample: 15 Gy SBRT to primary tumor, nephrectomy 4 weeks later. Nephrectomy followed 15 Gy stereotactic body radiation by 4 weeks. TCRdb keeps only in-frame clones here, not all; method: immunoSEQ multiplex PCR. The table includes around 140,000 clones, 86% detected once. This receptor was identified in a woman aged 45-59 years with renal cell carcinoma. The specimen was blood, collected from a patient whose treatment included radiotherapy and nephrectomy.

The CDR3: CASRFSRAGHF. DNA of the CDR3: TGTGCAAGTCGCTTTTCTAGGGCAGGGCATTTT. J is TRBJ1-5 and V is TRBV12-2. TRBV12-2 is a listed pseudogene. The CDR3 sequence is 11 residues long.